Included here is one T cell receptor beta chain sequence, with context. Its antigen remains unknown. Clones were read by immunoSEQ multiplex PCR, and TCRdb kept only the in-frame ones, dropping some. The sample records around 86,000 clones, 84% being singletons. The data are from a study of OX40 agonist ivuxolimab in advanced cancers. Study in general: The patients received agonistic anti-OX40 (CD134) antibody ivuxolimab. Study-level points and caveats: Some of the lowest clonal expansion was seen in partial responders at 0.1-3.0 mg/kg. Among T cells, CD8+ cells averaged more expanded clones than CD4+ cells.

CDR1 and CDR2 from the germline V gene are MNHNY and SVGAGI (reference sequence). Trimming pared 6 bases from V and 8 bases from J, leaving 19 bases between. CDR3 length equals 14 residues. The sequence was collected from an adult with an advanced solid tumor such as melanoma, head and neck, liver or kidney cancer. This chain links TRBV6-6 with TRBJ1-2; a possible D gene is TRBD1 (6 bases). Sequencing was performed on CD4+ or CD8+ T cells sorted from blood, taken in a trial of the OX40 agonist ivuxolimab. CDR3 coding DNA: TGTGCCAGCAGGCGAGTCGGACAGCTCGCCGGCTACACCTTC. Its protein product is CASRRVGQLAGYTF.